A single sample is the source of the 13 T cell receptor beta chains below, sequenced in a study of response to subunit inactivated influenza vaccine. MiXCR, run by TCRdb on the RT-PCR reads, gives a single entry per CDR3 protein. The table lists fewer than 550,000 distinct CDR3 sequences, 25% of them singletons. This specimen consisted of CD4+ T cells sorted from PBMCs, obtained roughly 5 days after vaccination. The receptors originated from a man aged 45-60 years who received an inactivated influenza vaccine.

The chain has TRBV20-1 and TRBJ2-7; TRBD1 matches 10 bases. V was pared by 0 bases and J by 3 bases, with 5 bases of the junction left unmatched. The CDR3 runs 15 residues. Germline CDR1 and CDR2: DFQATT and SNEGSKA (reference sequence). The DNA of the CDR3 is TGCAGTGCTAGAGATTATAGGACAGGGGGCTACGAGCAGTACTTC. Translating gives CSARDYRTGGYEQYF.

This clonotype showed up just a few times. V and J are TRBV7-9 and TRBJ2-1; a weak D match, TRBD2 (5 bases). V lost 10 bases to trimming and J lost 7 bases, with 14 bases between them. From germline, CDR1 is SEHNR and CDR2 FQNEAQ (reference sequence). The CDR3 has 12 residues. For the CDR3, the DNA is TGTGCCACCGACTTAGGCGGGAATGAGCAGTTCTTC. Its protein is CATDLGGNEQFF.

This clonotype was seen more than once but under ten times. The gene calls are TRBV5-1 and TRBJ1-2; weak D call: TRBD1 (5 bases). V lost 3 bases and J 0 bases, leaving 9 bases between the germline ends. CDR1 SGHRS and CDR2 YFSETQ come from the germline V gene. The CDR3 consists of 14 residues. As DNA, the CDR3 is TGCGCCAGCAGCTCAGGGAGAGCTAACTATGGCTACACCTTC. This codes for CASSSGRANYGYTF.

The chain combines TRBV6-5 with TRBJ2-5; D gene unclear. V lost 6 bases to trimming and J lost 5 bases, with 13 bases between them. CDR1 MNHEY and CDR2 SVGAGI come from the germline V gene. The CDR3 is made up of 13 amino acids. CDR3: CASRYRDLETQYF. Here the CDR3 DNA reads TGTGCCAGCAGATATAGGGATTTGGAGACCCAGTACTTC.

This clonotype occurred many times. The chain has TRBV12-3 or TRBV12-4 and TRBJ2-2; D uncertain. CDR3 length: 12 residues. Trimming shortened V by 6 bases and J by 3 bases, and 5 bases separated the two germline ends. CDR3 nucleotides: TGTGCCAGCAGGTTCGACACCGGGGAGCTGTTTTTT. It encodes CASRFDTGELFF.

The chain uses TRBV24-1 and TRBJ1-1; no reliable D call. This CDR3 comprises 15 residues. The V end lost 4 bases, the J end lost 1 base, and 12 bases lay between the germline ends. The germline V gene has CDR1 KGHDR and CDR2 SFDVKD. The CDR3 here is CATSDPSRGNTEAFF. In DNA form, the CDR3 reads TGTGCCACCAGTGACCCTTCTCGGGGGAACACTGAAGCTTTCTTT.

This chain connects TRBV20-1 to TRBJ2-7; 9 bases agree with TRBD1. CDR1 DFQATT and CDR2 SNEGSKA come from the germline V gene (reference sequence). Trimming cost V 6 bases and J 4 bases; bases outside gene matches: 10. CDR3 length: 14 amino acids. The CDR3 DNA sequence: TGCAGTGCAGAAACAGGGGGCGTTGGATACGAGCAGTACTTC. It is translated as CSAETGGVGYEQYF.

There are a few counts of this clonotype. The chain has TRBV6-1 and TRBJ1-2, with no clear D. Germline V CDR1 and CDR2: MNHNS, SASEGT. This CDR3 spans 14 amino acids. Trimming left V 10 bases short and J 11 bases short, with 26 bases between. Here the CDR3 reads CATLTRRVPAFYTF. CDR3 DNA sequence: TGTGCCACCCTTACCAGGCGGGTCCCAGCTTTTTACACCTTC.

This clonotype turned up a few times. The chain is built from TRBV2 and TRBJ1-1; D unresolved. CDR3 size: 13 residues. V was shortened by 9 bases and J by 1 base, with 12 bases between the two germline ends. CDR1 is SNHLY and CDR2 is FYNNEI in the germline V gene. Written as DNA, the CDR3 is TGTGCCAGGGAAGAAGGACCGAACACTGAAGCTTTCTTT. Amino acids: CAREEGPNTEAFF.

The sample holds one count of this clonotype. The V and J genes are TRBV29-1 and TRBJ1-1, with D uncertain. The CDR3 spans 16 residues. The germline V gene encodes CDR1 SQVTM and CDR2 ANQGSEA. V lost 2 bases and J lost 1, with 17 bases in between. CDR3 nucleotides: TGCAGCGTTGAATTCGGGTTACCGATGCCGAACACTGAAGCTTTCTTT. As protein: CSVEFGLPMPNTEAFF.

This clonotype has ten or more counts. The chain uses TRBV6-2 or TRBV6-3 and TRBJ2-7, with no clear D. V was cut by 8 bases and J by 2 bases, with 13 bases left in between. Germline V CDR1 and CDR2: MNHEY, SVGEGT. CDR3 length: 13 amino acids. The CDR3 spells CASLRGGTYEQYF. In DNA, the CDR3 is TGTGCCAGCCTCCGCGGCGGAACCTACGAGCAGTACTTC.

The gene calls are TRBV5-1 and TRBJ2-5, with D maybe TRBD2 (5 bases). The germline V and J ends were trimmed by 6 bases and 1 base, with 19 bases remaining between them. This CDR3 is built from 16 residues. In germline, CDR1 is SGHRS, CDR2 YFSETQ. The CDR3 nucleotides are TGCGCCAGCAAATTGGCTAGCTTGGGGATCCAAGAGACCCAGTACTTC. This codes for CASKLASLGIQETQYF.

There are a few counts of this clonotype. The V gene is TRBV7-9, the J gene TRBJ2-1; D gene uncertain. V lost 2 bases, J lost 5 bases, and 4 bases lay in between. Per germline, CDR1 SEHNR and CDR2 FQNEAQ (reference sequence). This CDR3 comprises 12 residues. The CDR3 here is CASSLWNNEQFF. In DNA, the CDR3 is TGTGCCAGCAGCTTATGGAACAATGAGCAGTTCTTC.